This T cell receptor (beta chain) was observed in a study of T cells in narcolepsy. Sequenced by immunoSEQ multiplex PCR; TCRdb stores in-frame clones only, minus some. The data hold around 28,000 clones, with roughly 73% observed a single time. Germline CDR1 LNHDA, CDR2 SQIVND (reference sequence). This CDR3 has 13 amino acids. The J segment lost 5 bases and the V segment lost 3 bases, leaving 3 bases of the junction unmatched. This clone appeared a single time. This sequence joins TRBV19 and TRBJ1-1; 7 bases align to TRBD1. This receptor was identified in a human donor with narcolepsy. The specimen was CD45RA- memory CD4+ T cells from PBMCs. DNA of the CDR3: TGTGCCAGTAGTATTAACAGGGGAACTGAAGCTTTCTTT. It codes for CASSINRGTEAFF.